This is a list of T cell receptor beta chains from one sample in a study of blood T cell repertoires in COVID-19. TCRdb keeps only in-frame clones here, not all; method: immunoSEQ multiplex PCR. Found here are roughly 33,000 clones, over 90% of them singletons; the top ten hold under 6.5%. The sequencing input was peripheral blood. The receptor source for this set is a human donor in a cohort sampled during active COVID-19. CDR3s include the opening cysteine and the closing phenylalanine or tryptophan. A D gene is named only where the DNA matches it firmly. Expanded clones get a size class; other rows say once, few or many, or leave the size out.

clone size	V gene	J gene	D gene	CDR3 DNA	CDR3 protein
.	TRBV6-6	TRBJ1-5	TRBD1	TGTGCCAGCAGTAACGAGGACAGGGGGCCATATCAGCCCCAGCATTTT	CASSNEDRGPYQPQHF
.	TRBV25-1	TRBJ1-2	.	TGTGCCAGCGGACAACAGGGTATGGACTATGGCTACACCTTC	CASGQQGMDYGYTF
.	TRBV5-5	TRBJ1-5	.	TGTGCCAGCAGCTTGGTCTCGAGCAATCAGCCCCAGCATTTT	CASSLVSSNQPQHF
once	TRBV18	TRBJ1-3	.	TGTGCCAGCTCACCACCGACGACAGGTGGAAACACCATATATTTT	CASSPPTTGGNTIYF
.	TRBV5-4	TRBJ2-7	.	TGTGCCAGCAGCTCCTCTCCGGGGACTCTCGAGCAGTACTTC	CASSSSPGTLEQYF
once	TRBV15	TRBJ1-2	.	TGTGCCACCACTGCCGCCAGGGACTATGGCTACACCTTC	CATTAARDYGYTF
.	TRBV9	TRBJ2-1	.	TGTGCCAGCAGCGTAGCTCTTAGGCTAGGTGGTTACAATGAGCAGTTCTTC	CASSVALRLGGYNEQFF
.	TRBV5-1	TRBJ1-6	TRBD1	TGCGCCAGCAGCTTGGCACAGGGGCATACGCCCCTCCACTTT	CASSLAQGHTPLHF
.	TRBV28	TRBJ2-1	.	TGTGCCAGCAGTTCTAGCCGAAGTGAGCAGTTCTTC	CASSSSRSEQFF
.	TRBV7-3	TRBJ2-5	TRBD2	TGTGCCAGCAGCCCGTCCCAGACTAGCGGGGACGTAGAGACCCAGTACTTC	CASSPSQTSGDVETQYF
.	TRBV18	TRBJ2-3	TRBD2	TGTGCCAGCTCAGGCACTCTAGCGGGGGGGCCTAGGTCAGATACGCAGTATTTT	CASSGTLAGGPRSDTQYF
once	TRBV4-1	TRBJ2-7	.	TGCGCCAGCAGCCAAGATACTTACGAGCAGTACTTC	CASSQDTYEQYF
.	TRBV7-3	TRBJ2-1	.	TGTGCCAGCAGCCCTTGGTCGAGCGGATTGTACAATGAGCAGTTCTTC	CASSPWSSGLYNEQFF
.	TRBV29-1	TRBJ2-7	.	TGCAGCGTTGAAGGTCCAGGGACCTACGAGCAGTACTTC	CSVEGPGTYEQYF
.	TRBV14	TRBJ2-7	.	TGTGCCAGCAGCCAGGGCCTGGCCGGCTCCTACGAGCAGTACTTC	CASSQGLAGSYEQYF
.	TRBV6-1	TRBJ1-2	.	TGTGCCAGCAGTGAGCCGACACCAGGCGGGGGTGGCTACACCTTC	CASSEPTPGGGGYTF
.	TRBV5-6	TRBJ2-1	TRBD2	TGTGCCAGCAGCCGACTAGCGGGAGGGAATGAGCAGTTCTTC	CASSRLAGGNEQFF
.	TRBV27	TRBJ1-2	.	TGTGCCAGCAGTTTAAGGGGGTACGGCTACACCTTC	CASSLRGYGYTF
.	TRBV7-9	TRBJ2-3	TRBD1	TGTGCCAGCAGCTCCGGCGGGACAGGGAAATTCTATCCCTCAGATACGCAGTATTTT	CASSSGGTGKFYPSDTQYF
.	TRBV5-1	TRBJ2-5	TRBD1	TGCGCCAGCAGCCCCGGACAGGCCCAAGAGACCCAGTACTTC	CASSPGQAQETQYF
.	TRBV7-9	TRBJ2-3	TRBD2	TGTGCCAGCAGCTTAACTAGCGGGTCAGGCACAGATACGCAGTATTTT	CASSLTSGSGTDTQYF
.	TRBV5-5	TRBJ2-2	.	TGTGCCAGCACCCCTCACAAGACAGGCACCGGGGAGCTGTTTTTT	CASTPHKTGTGELFF
.	TRBV3-1/TRBV3-2	TRBJ2-3	TRBD2	TGTGCCAGCAGCCAAGAACTCGCGGGAGGGCCCGCAGATACGCAGTATTTT	CASSQELAGGPADTQYF
.	TRBV7-3	TRBJ2-7	.	TGTGCCAGCAGTTCGACTAGTGGAATAGACGAGCAGTACTTC	CASSSTSGIDEQYF
once	TRBV5-4	TRBJ1-1	.	TGTGCCAGCAGCTCTGGGAGCATGAACACTGAAGCTTTCTTT	CASSSGSMNTEAFF